Described below is a single T cell receptor (beta chain) sequence and its context. What it binds is not known. One end of the junction does not line up with germline, which may come from a read error. Three rounds of nested PCR, following a modified ARM-PCR protocol, produced the TCRbeta library. MiXCR was run by TCRdb on the multiplex PCR reads, yielding one entry per CDR3 protein. Of 50,000 to 60,000 distinct CDR3 sequences in the sample, 74% are singletons; the top ten hold 20% to 25%. This sample's RNA came from whole unsorted tissue. This non-tumor lung sample came from over 3 cm beyond the tumor edge. Chemotherapy-naive patients with new lung cancer underwent thoracic surgery in China, August–late 2014. Germline loops: CDR1 SQVTM, CDR2 ANQGSEA. The CDR3 sequence is 14 residues long. The data originate from a study of tumor and adjacent non-tumor tissue in lung cancer. Study-level information: The patients, roughly 10 men and 5 women, were roughly 31 to 85 with stage I to III disease. Each sample yielded 3.9 million or so productive TCRbeta reads on average.

Whole-study findings and limits: In normal lung, the top 100 clones were significantly more dominant than in tumor.

V is TRBV29-1 and J is TRBJ2-2; D possibly corresponds to TRBD1 (6 bases). The sequence came from a woman in her sixties or seventies with non-small cell lung cancer. The sequenced material came from distant non-tumor lung tissue. The CDR3 sequence: CSTRGDQGTGELFF. The CDR3 nucleotides are TGCAGCACCCGAGGGGACCAGGGGACCGGGGAGCTATTTTTT.